A single sample is the source of the 14 T cell receptor beta chains below, sequenced in a study of TIL therapy for anti-PD-1-resistant metastatic lung cancer. The libraries were made with immunoSEQ v3. The table came from immunoSEQ multiplex PCR; TCRdb's copy has only in-frame clones and leaves some out. The table records roughly 20,000 clones, about four fifths of them present only once. As for time point: pre-treatment sample, taken before nivolumab and TIL therapy. This specimen was blood, taken at baseline. These receptors all come from a person aged 25-79 years with non-small cell lung cancer.

The rearrangement uses TRBV19 and TRBJ1-2; D is unclear. There are 16 residues in the CDR3. V was clipped by 7 bases and J by 4 bases, with 22 bases between them. CDR1 and CDR2 from the germline V gene are LNHDA and SQIVND (reference sequence). The DNA of the CDR3 is TGTGCCAGTACCCCTCCGGGAACTACGCTAGTCTATGGCTACACCTTC. Protein product: CASTPPGTTLVYGYTF.

V gene TRBV29-1 combines with J gene TRBJ1-2; D is ambiguous. The CDR3 sequence is 14 residues long. Germline assignment: CDR1 SQVTM and CDR2 ANQGSEA. V lost 6 bases to trimming and J lost 6 bases, with 20 bases between them. The DNA for the CDR3 is TGCAGCGTCTCTCGGGTGGAGTCCTTAGATGGCTACACCTTC. Its translation: CSVSRVESLDGYTF. Using reference TRBV29-1 and TRBJ1-2 for the parts outside the CDR3, the full variable domain is SAVISQKPSRDICQRGTSLTIQCQVDSQVTMMFWYRQQPGQSLTLIATANQGSEATYESGFVIDKFPISRPNLTFSTLTVSNMSPEDSSIYLCSVSRVESLDGYTFGSGTRLTVV.

This chain joins TRBV2 and TRBJ2-7; D is uncertain. Trimming stripped 4 bases from V and 3 bases from J, with 4 bases between. CDR1 is SNHLY and CDR2 is FYNNEI in the germline V gene. The CDR3 is made up of 11 amino acids. This CDR3 is CASSAHYEQYF. CDR3 bases: TGTGCCAGCAGTGCTCACTACGAGCAGTACTTC.

The chain uses TRBV19 and TRBJ2-7; 9 bases match TRBD2. The CDR3 length is 15 residues. With V trimmed by 5 bases and J by 2 bases, 7 bases remained unmatched. Germline CDR1 and CDR2: LNHDA and SQIVND (reference sequence). The CDR3 nucleotides are TGTGCCAGTAGTCCGCGGACTAGCGCAACCTACGAGCAGTACTTC. Its protein is CASSPRTSATYEQYF.

V and J are TRBV6-5 and TRBJ2-7, with 7 positions matching TRBD1. The CDR3 is 14 amino acids. Germline trimming cut 8 bases from V and 3 bases from J; bases unmatched to any gene: 10. Germline V lookup: CDR1 MNHEY, CDR2 SVGAGI. CDR3: CASSRDRQHYEQYF. The CDR3 DNA sequence: TGTGCCAGCTCCCGGGACAGACAACACTACGAGCAGTACTTC.

The V and J genes are TRBV7-3 and TRBJ2-2; TRBD1 matches at 9 bases. The J segment lost 3 bases and the V segment lost 0 bases, leaving 5 bases of the junction unmatched. The CDR3 covers 17 residues. Per the germline V gene, CDR1 is SGHTA and CDR2 is FQGTGA. CDR3 amino acids: CASSLTPTGGHTGELFF. The CDR3 nucleotides are TGTGCCAGCAGCTTAACCCCGACAGGGGGGCACACCGGGGAGCTGTTTTTT.

This chain connects TRBV14 to TRBJ1-5; D might be TRBD1 (6 bases). The V and J ends lost 4 bases and 11 bases respectively, with 12 bases between them. CDR1 SGHDN and CDR2 FVKESK come from the germline V gene. This CDR3 region has 12 residues. DNA for the CDR3: TGTGCCAGCAGCCGGGAGGGGGTAACCCAGCATTTT. This sequence encodes CASSREGVTQHF. Filled out from reference TRBV14 and TRBJ1-5, the complete variable domain reads EAGVTQFPSHSVIEKGQTVTLRCDPISGHDNLYWYRRVMGKEIKFLLHFVKESKQDESGMPNNRFLAERTGGTYSTLKVQPAELEDSGVYFCASSREGVTQHFGDGTRLSIL.

This clone was counted between two and nine times. DNA for the CDR3: TGTGCCACCAGCAGAGATGGGGGACTTAAGAGGGCTCAGCCCCAGCATTTT. This sequence encodes CATSRDGGLKRAQPQHF. The rearrangement uses TRBV15 and TRBJ1-5, with D perhaps TRBD1 (5 bases). CDR3 length equals 17 residues. Trimming removed 0 bases from V and 6 bases from J, with 18 bases in between. The germline V gene has CDR1 LNHNV and CDR2 YYDKDF (reference sequence). Together with reference TRBV15 and TRBJ1-5, the CDR3 gives the full variable domain: DAMVIQNPRYQVTQFGKPVTLSCSQTLNHNVMYWYQQKSSQAPKLLFHYYDKDFNNEADTPDNFQSRRPNTSFCFLDIRSPGLGDTAMYLCATSRDGGLKRAQPQHFGDGTRLSIL.

The rearrangement uses TRBV7-9 and TRBJ1-2; tentative D call: TRBD1 (5 bases). Germline V gives CDR1 SEHNR, CDR2 FQNEAQ (reference sequence). Trimming left V 5 bases short and J 8 bases short, with 9 bases between. The CDR3 has 11 amino acids. The CDR3 here is CASSLGDGYTF. CDR3 DNA: TGTGCCAGCAGCCTCGGGGACGGCTACACCTTC.

The chain joins TRBV11-2 to TRBJ2-2, with D perhaps TRBD1 or TRBD2 (6 bases each). The CDR3 consists of 15 residues. Trimming took off 3 bases at V and 5 bases at J, with 13 bases between the two ends. CDR1 and CDR2 (germline): SGHAT, FQNNGV. The CDR3 loop reads CASSLWQGRTGELFF. The CDR3 bases are TGTGCCAGCAGCTTGTGGCAGGGGAGGACCGGGGAGCTGTTTTTT. Together with reference TRBV11-2 and TRBJ2-2, the CDR3 gives the full variable domain: EAGVAQSPRYKIIEKRQSVAFWCNPISGHATLYWYQQILGQGPKLLIQFQNNGVVDDSQLPKDRFSAERLKGVDSTLKIQPAKLEDSAVYLCASSLWQGRTGELFFGEGSRLTVL.

The chain couples TRBV2 to TRBJ2-7; D gene unclear. Germline values: CDR1 SNHLY, CDR2 FYNNEI. The CDR3 consists of 12 residues. V lost 6 bases and J 0 bases, leaving 6 bases between the germline ends. CDR3 amino acids: CASRVSSYEQYF. CDR3 bases: TGTGCCAGCAGGGTAAGCTCCTACGAGCAGTACTTC.

This clone was observed a handful of times. This chain joins TRBV15 and TRBJ2-7; TRBD1 is a possible D gene (6 bases). Trimming shortened V by 3 bases and J by 4 bases, and 25 bases separated the two germline ends. This CDR3 spans 18 amino acids. The germline gives CDR1 LNHNV, CDR2 YYDKDF (reference sequence). This CDR3 is CATSSPTGWGPGGYEQYF. In DNA form, the CDR3 reads TGTGCCACCAGCAGCCCCACCGGTTGGGGGCCGGGTGGGTACGAGCAGTACTTC.

The rearrangement uses TRBV18 and TRBJ2-3; 12 bases match TRBD2. The CDR3 has 18 residues. From germline, CDR1 is KGHSH and CDR2 LQKENI. Unmatched junction bases numbered 8, after V lost 2 bases and J lost 2 bases. The CDR3 DNA reads TGTGCCAGCTCACCAATTTTAGGACTAGCGGGGAACACAGATACGCAGTATTTT. The encoded protein is CASSPILGLAGNTDTQYF. The full variable domain, its missing parts supplied by reference TRBV18 and TRBJ2-3, is NAGVMQNPRHLVRRRGQEARLRCSPMKGHSHVYWYRQLPEEGLKFMVYLQKENIIDESGMPKERFSAEFPKEGPSILRIQQVVRGDSAAYFCASSPILGLAGNTDTQYFGPGTRLTVL.

This clone was found a few times. V gene TRBV2 combines with J gene TRBJ2-7; 8 bases match TRBD2. The junction had 6 bases not matched to a gene; V was cut back by 8 bases and J by 6 bases. The CDR3 runs to 12 residues. In germline, CDR1 is SNHLY, CDR2 FYNNEI. The CDR3 sequence: CASREGMGEQYF. CDR3 DNA sequence: TGTGCCAGCCGGGAGGGCATGGGCGAGCAGTACTTC.